Listed below are T cell receptor beta chains from one sample, sequenced in a study of cytotoxic CD8 clonotypes in ibrutinib-treated CLL. TCRdb's table, derived via immunoSEQ multiplex PCR, lists solely in-frame clones and lacks some. The sample includes some 140,000 clones, roughly 84% of them seen just once. This specimen was PBMCs, taken after 24 months of ibrutinib treatment. These receptors were collected from a human donor with chronic lymphocytic leukemia. Both conserved end residues are part of each CDR3. D genes are given only for firm matches. Part of the rows lack a size; the others show once, few, many or a class for expanded clones.

>.|TRBJ2-3|.|TRBV7-2
TGTGCCAGCAGCTTAGAGGTAGATACGCAGTATTTT
CASSLEVDTQYF
>.|TRBJ2-3|TRBD1|TRBV19
TGTGCCAGTAGTCTGGGACAGGGATTCACAGATACGCAGTATTTT
CASSLGQGFTDTQYF
>.|TRBJ2-3|TRBD2|TRBV28
TGTGCCAGCAGCCGGGGACTAGCGGACACAGATACGCAGTATTTT
CASSRGLADTDTQYF
>.|TRBJ2-5|TRBD2|TRBV5-1
TGCGCCAGCAGCTTACGGGGGGGTGAGACCCAGTACTTC
CASSLRGGETQYF
>.|TRBJ1-3|TRBD1|TRBV5-1
TGCGCCAGCAGCCCGGAGACAGGGGGCTCTCCCGGAAACACCATATATTTT
CASSPETGGSPGNTIYF
>.|TRBJ2-5|TRBD2|TRBV7-9
TGTGCCAGCAGCTTAGCCACTAGCGGGGGGCAAGAGACCCAGTACTTC
CASSLATSGGQETQYF
>.|TRBJ1-2|.|TRBV14
TGTGCCAGCAGCCAAAATGGGAGAGCCAACTATGGCTACACCTTC
CASSQNGRANYGYTF
>.|TRBJ1-2|.|TRBV25-1
TGTGCCAGCAGTGAATTTGAGGGCGGCTACACCTTC
CASSEFEGGYTF
>.|TRBJ1-1|.|TRBV6-5
TGTGCCAGCAGCCGGTTCATGAACACTGAAGCTTTCTTT
CASSRFMNTEAFF
>.|TRBJ1-6|.|TRBV30
TGTGCCTGGAGTGGTACTCAGGGTAGCTCCTATAATTCACCCCTCCACTTT
CAWSGTQGSSYNSPLHF
>.|TRBJ2-5|.|TRBV30
TGTGCCTGGAACCGTTTGGAGACCCAGTACTTC
CAWNRLETQYF
>.|TRBJ2-5|.|TRBV11-2
TGTGCCAGCAGCTTAGAAACAGGGTTTTATGAGACCCAGTACTTC
CASSLETGFYETQYF
>.|TRBJ2-5|TRBD2|TRBV5-1
TGCGCCAGCAGCACCTCCGGGACTACTGAAGAGACCCAGTACTTC
CASSTSGTTEETQYF
>.|TRBJ1-6|.|TRBV9
TGTGCCAGCAGCGTAGGGGGACAACACCAACCCCTCCACTTT
CASSVGGQHQPLHF
>.|TRBJ2-5|.|TRBV5-4
TGTGCCAGCAGCTCCCAGTTCCAAGAGACCCAGTACTTC
CASSSQFQETQYF
>.|TRBJ2-7|TRBD1|TRBV15
TGTGCCACCCCGTTATTGATGGGACAGGGGTTC
CATPLLMGQGF
>.|TRBJ1-6|.|TRBV9
TGTGCCAGCAGCGTAGGAGATGGCGAAAAGGGGTCACCCCTCCACTTT
CASSVGDGEKGSPLHF
>once|TRBJ1-2|.|TRBV6-1
TGTGCCAGCAGTGTAGGAGGAGGATGGAACTATGGCTACACCTTC
CASSVGGGWNYGYTF
>.|TRBJ2-1|TRBD2|TRBV5-4
TGTGCCAGCAGCCCTGGGACTAGCGGGGGGGACAATGAGCAGTTCTTC
CASSPGTSGGDNEQFF
>.|TRBJ2-1|TRBD2|TRBV7-8
TGTGCCAGCAGCCCATCCCCACTGACTAGCGGGAGATACAATGAGCAGTTCTTC
CASSPSPLTSGRYNEQFF
>.|TRBJ1-2|.|TRBV6-5
TGTGCCAGCAGTTACAGTTCCCAAAACTATGGCTACACCTTC
CASSYSSQNYGYTF
>.|TRBJ2-3|TRBD2|TRBV7-2
TGTGCCAGCAGCCCAGGTCTACTAGCGGGAGGATTCGGAGATACGCAGTATTTT
CASSPGLLAGGFGDTQYF
>.|TRBJ2-3|.|TRBV30
TGTGCCTGGAGTGTTGATACGCAGTATTTT
CAWSVDTQYF
>.|TRBJ2-5|.|TRBV5-4
TGTGCCAGCAGCTTGAACAGCCAAGAGACCCAGTACTTC
CASSLNSQETQYF
>.|TRBJ2-2|.|TRBV5-1
TGCGCCAGCAGCATTGCAGGAGGCACCGGGGAGCTGTTTTTT
CASSIAGGTGELFF
>once|TRBJ1-5|.|TRBV23-1
TGCGCCAGCAGTCACCCCGCAGGACGGTATTTGGAGGGCAATCAGCCCCAGCATTTT
CASSHPAGRYLEGNQPQHF
>few|TRBJ1-4|.|TRBV2
TGTGCCAGCAGTGAAGAGGCAGGGTCACAAAAACTGTTTTTT
CASSEEAGSQKLFF
>.|TRBJ2-7|.|TRBV30
TGTGCCTGGGGGAGACTCTACGAGCAGTACTTC
CAWGRLYEQYF
>.|TRBJ1-4|.|TRBV10-2
TGCGCCAGCAGTGAGTCGCTAGGACAGCTTAATGAAAAACTGTTTTTT
CASSESLGQLNEKLFF
>.|TRBJ1-5|.|TRBV19
TGTGCCAGTAGTATAGAAGCAGGGGACAATCAGCCCCAGCATTTT
CASSIEAGDNQPQHF
>.|TRBJ1-2|.|TRBV7-8
TGTGCCAGCAGCTTAGACGGTGCGGGTGGCTACACCTTC
CASSLDGAGGYTF
>.|TRBJ1-2|.|TRBV5-1
TGCGCCAGCAGCTTGGGGTCGGGACACGATAACTATGGCTACACCTTC
CASSLGSGHDNYGYTF
>.|TRBJ1-4|.|TRBV6-1
TGTGCCAGCAGTGAAAGAGGCCGGAATGAAAAACTGTTTTTT
CASSERGRNEKLFF
>.|TRBJ1-4|.|TRBV9
TGTGCCAGCAGCGTAGGTCTTACGGATGTAGGCGGAGGAAAACTGTTTTTT
CASSVGLTDVGGGKLFF
>.|TRBJ2-7|TRBD1|TRBV7-3
TGTGCCAGCAGCTCCGCAGGGGGCGGAGAGCAGTACTTC
CASSSAGGGEQYF
>.|TRBJ1-6|TRBD1|TRBV16
TGTGCCAGCAGCCAATGGGCAGGGGGTAATTCACCCCTCCACTTT
CASSQWAGGNSPLHF
>.|TRBJ1-3|.|TRBV7-2
TGTGCCAGCAGCCCCTCCGGTCGGGCGGGAAACACCATATATTTT
CASSPSGRAGNTIYF
>.|TRBJ2-4|.|TRBV5-6
TGTGCCAGCAGCTTGGTCGCAGGCCTAAGTACGGACATTCAGTACTTC
CASSLVAGLSTDIQYF
>.|TRBJ2-7|.|TRBV9
TGTGCCAGCAGCCTGGGTCCGGAGTTCTACTACGAGCAGTACTTC
CASSLGPEFYYEQYF
>.|TRBJ2-3|.|TRBV28
TGTGCCAGCACCCCCACTGGGTACGGCACAGATACGCAGTATTTT
CASTPTGYGTDTQYF
>.|TRBJ2-3|.|TRBV11-1
TGTGCCAGCAGCTTAGGAGGGGGAGGGGATACGCAGTATTTT
CASSLGGGGDTQYF
>.|TRBJ2-5|.|TRBV6-1
TGTGCCAGCAGTTATAGCGGCCAAGAGACCCAGTACTTC
CASSYSGQETQYF
>.|TRBJ1-4|.|TRBV5-6
TGTGCCAGCGGAGCTGGACGGAATGAAAAACTGTTTTTT
CASGAGRNEKLFF
>.|TRBJ2-2|TRBD1|TRBV6-4
TGTGCCAGCTCACGGGGACAGGGGGCAAACACCGGGGAGCTGTTTTTT
CASSRGQGANTGELFF
>.|TRBJ2-1|.|TRBV27
TGTGCCAGCAGTTTTAGTAGGGATTCGCGTAATGAGCAGTTCTTC
CASSFSRDSRNEQFF
>.|TRBJ2-7|.|TRBV19
TGTGCCAGTGCCCAGGACGACAGGCTAATTACCTACGAGCAGTACTTC
CASAQDDRLITYEQYF
>.|TRBJ2-7|TRBD2|TRBV6-5
TGTGCCAGCAGTATTAAGGCGGGGGAAACCTACGAGCAGTACTTC
CASSIKAGETYEQYF
>few|TRBJ1-6|.|TRBV14
TGTGCCAGCAGCCAAGGGAACTCCTATAATTCACCCCTCCACTTT
CASSQGNSYNSPLHF
>.|TRBJ2-1|.|TRBV18
TGTGCCAGCTCGAAGCTACCCTCCTACAATGAGCAGTTCTTC
CASSKLPSYNEQFF
>.|TRBJ2-3|.|TRBV2
TGTGCCAGCCGGAGGCTAGCGACAAGCACAGATACGCAGTATTTT
CASRRLATSTDTQYF
>.|TRBJ2-5|.|TRBV27
TGTGCCAGCAGTAACCTCGGGACACCCCAGTACTTC
CASSNLGTPQYF
>.|TRBJ1-4|.|TRBV7-8
TGTGCCAGCAGCCCCCGGGGGGGGACAATGGGTGAAAAACTGTTTTTT
CASSPRGGTMGEKLFF
>.|TRBJ2-5|TRBD1|TRBV30
TGTGCCTGGAGTAGGGCCTTGGGACAGCTCCAAGAGACCCAGTACTTC
CAWSRALGQLQETQYF
>.|TRBJ2-7|.|TRBV5-1
TGCGCCAGCAGCCTTGACGAGCGAGGGGAGCAGTACTTC
CASSLDERGEQYF
>once|TRBJ1-4|.|TRBV7-2
TGTGCCAGCAGCTTAGTCGACAGCTCTCTAGAAAAACTGTTTTTT
CASSLVDSSLEKLFF
>.|TRBJ1-2|TRBD1|TRBV11-2
TGTGCCAGCAGCTCTGCGGACAGGGTGGGGGGCTACACCTTC
CASSSADRVGGYTF
>few|TRBJ1-6|.|TRBV11-2
TGTGCCAGCAGCCGAATGGGGGCGGATAATTCACCCCTCCACTTT
CASSRMGADNSPLHF
>few|TRBJ2-3|.|TRBV6-4
TGTGCCAGCAGTGACCGGAACACAGATACGCAGTATTTT
CASSDRNTDTQYF